The rows below give T cell receptor beta chains drawn from one sample of a study of T cell changes during pregnancy in multiple sclerosis. Profiling relied on immunoSEQ multiplex PCR, and the TCRdb table lists in-frame clones only, not all of them. The sample records roughly 120,000 clones, 90% to 95% being singletons. The source was peripheral blood, collected in the third trimester of pregnancy. Every receptor here comes from a female donor with multiple sclerosis, enrolled in a pregnancy study. Each CDR3 is given with its conserved first and last residue. D genes are given only for firm matches. Rows give clone size only sometimes, using once, few, many, or a class for an expanded clone.

cdr3_aa	cdr3_nt	j_call	d_call	v_call	clone_size
CASSLFRTGVNEQFF	TGTGCCAGCAGCTTATTCAGGACAGGGGTAAATGAGCAGTTCTTC	TRBJ2-1	TRBD1	TRBV11-2	-
CASYWPEGWSGKLFF	TGTGCCAGTTATTGGCCGGAGGGCTGGTCGGGAAAACTGTTTTTT	TRBJ1-4	-	TRBV2	-
CASSPGLLAGSYSYEQYF	TGCGCCAGCAGCCCCGGGCTCCTAGCGGGTAGCTACTCCTACGAGCAGTACTTC	TRBJ2-7	TRBD2	TRBV5-1	-
CASSSPLAGEKRGQRETQYF	TGTGCCAGCAGTTCCCCCCTCGCGGGAGAGAAGAGGGGCCAACGAGAGACCCAGTACTTC	TRBJ2-5	TRBD2	TRBV28	-
CASRQGGTEAFF	TGTGCCAGCCGGCAGGGAGGGACTGAAGCTTTCTTT	TRBJ1-1	-	TRBV2	-
CASGAVPYEQYF	TGTGCCAGTGGGGCGGTACCTTACGAGCAGTACTTC	TRBJ2-7	-	TRBV6-6	few
CASSLVLTGVNAQPQHF	TGTGCCAGCAGCTTAGTATTGACAGGGGTGAACGCTCAGCCCCAGCATTTT	TRBJ1-5	TRBD1	TRBV7-2	-
CALGQENTEAFF	TGTGCCCTGGGGCAGGAGAACACTGAAGCTTTCTTT	TRBJ1-1	-	TRBV30	few
CASSARLLEGYTF	TGTGCCAGCAGCGCCCGGCTCCTGGAGGGCTACACCTTC	TRBJ1-2	-	TRBV9	once
CASSLGGGQGDSYEQYF	TGCGCCAGCAGCTTAGGGGGGGGTCAGGGAGACTCCTACGAGCAGTACTTC	TRBJ2-7	-	TRBV5-1	-
CASSRRGHSSYEQYF	TGTGCCAGCAGTCGCAGGGGGCATAGCTCCTACGAGCAGTACTTC	TRBJ2-7	TRBD1	TRBV27	-
CASSSAGTGNTEAFF	TGTGCCAGCAGTTCAGCAGGGACAGGGAACACTGAAGCTTTCTTT	TRBJ1-1	TRBD1	TRBV28	few
CASSLGQGRWGEKLFF	TGTGCCAGCAGTCTAGGACAGGGACGTTGGGGTGAAAAACTGTTTTTT	TRBJ1-4	TRBD1	TRBV27	-
CASGRQVTLNEKLFF	TGTGCTAGTGGGCGGCAAGTGACCCTGAATGAAAAACTGTTTTTT	TRBJ1-4	-	TRBV12-5	once
CASSEGRVSQPQHF	TGTGCCAGCAGTGAGGGGAGGGTTAGTCAGCCCCAGCATTTT	TRBJ1-5	-	TRBV2	-
CAWSGDRGHYGYTF	TGTGCCTGGAGTGGGGACAGGGGGCATTATGGCTACACCTTC	TRBJ1-2	TRBD1	TRBV30	-
CASSEMGPPGGLVYEQYF	TGTGCCAGCAGTGAAATGGGTCCCCCGGGGGGGCTTGTCTACGAGCAGTACTTC	TRBJ2-7	TRBD2	TRBV6-1	-
CASSSLTGATDTQYF	TGTGCCAGCAGCTCCTTGACAGGGGCTACAGATACGCAGTATTTT	TRBJ2-3	TRBD1	TRBV5-4	-
CASSEAGTYEQYF	TGTGCCAGCAGTGAGGCAGGGACCTACGAGCAGTACTTC	TRBJ2-7	-	TRBV6-1	-
CASSRPGTSGFNEQFF	TGCGCCAGCAGCCGACCCGGGACTAGCGGGTTTAATGAGCAGTTCTTC	TRBJ2-1	TRBD2	TRBV5-1	-
CASSLDLGGSTGELFF	TGCGCCAGCAGCTTGGATCTCGGGGGATCAACCGGGGAGCTGTTTTTT	TRBJ2-2	-	TRBV5-1	once
CAWGTPGNQPQHF	TGTGCCTGGGGGACTCCGGGCAATCAGCCCCAGCATTTT	TRBJ1-5	-	TRBV30	-
CASSPTGVTEAFF	TGTGCCAGCAGCCCAACAGGAGTTACAGAAGCTTTCTTT	TRBJ1-1	-	TRBV7-3	-
CASSQLAGVASYNEQFF	TGTGCCAGCAGCCAACTAGCGGGAGTTGCTTCCTACAATGAGCAGTTCTTC	TRBJ2-1	TRBD2	TRBV7-2	-
CASSPTGGTPEAFF	TGTGCCAGCAGTCCGACAGGGGGGACGCCTGAAGCTTTCTTT	TRBJ1-1	TRBD1	TRBV28	-
CASSLLQGNTEAFF	TGTGCCAGCAGTTTATTACAGGGGAACACTGAAGCTTTCTTT	TRBJ1-1	-	TRBV7-2	few
CASSYRGEDYGYTF	TGTGCCAGCAGCTACAGGGGTGAGGACTATGGCTACACCTTC	TRBJ1-2	TRBD1	TRBV5-4	-
CASSPSEGTGNQPQHF	TGTGCCAGCAGTCCATCTGAAGGGACAGGGAATCAGCCCCAGCATTTT	TRBJ1-5	TRBD1	TRBV28	-
CASSKGKDRGSTNEKLFF	TGTGCCAGCAGCAAAGGTAAAGACAGGGGGTCAACTAATGAAAAACTGTTTTTT	TRBJ1-4	-	TRBV21-1	once
CASSLDFRDTQYF	TGTGCCAGCAGCTTAGATTTCAGGGATACGCAGTATTTT	TRBJ2-3	-	TRBV11-3	-
CASSPSGRTDTQYF	TGCGCCAGCAGCCCCAGCGGACGCACAGATACGCAGTATTTT	TRBJ2-3	-	TRBV5-1	-
CASSIDVGDYGYTF	TGTGCCAGTAGTATAGATGTAGGGGATTATGGCTACACCTTC	TRBJ1-2	-	TRBV19	-
CASSLAPTYEQYF	TGTGCCAGCAGCTTAGCCCCTACCTACGAGCAGTACTTC	TRBJ2-7	-	TRBV11-2	-
CASSVEGLAVYNEQFF	TGTGCCAGCAGCGTAGAGGGGCTAGCGGTCTACAATGAGCAGTTCTTC	TRBJ2-1	TRBD2	TRBV9	once
CASSTYVSGANVLTF	TGTGCCAGCAGCACTTACGTCTCTGGGGCCAACGTCCTGACTTTC	TRBJ2-6	-	TRBV2	-
CASSPRSNTEAFF	TGTGCCAGCAGCCCTCGGTCGAACACTGAAGCTTTCTTT	TRBJ1-1	-	TRBV9	-
CASSLIPLRHTFF	TGCGCCAGCAGCCTCATTCCCCTGAGGCACACTTTCTTT	TRBJ1-1	-	TRBV10-1	-
CASSVAGSGRWKETQYF	TGTGCCAGCAGCGTAGCCGGGAGCGGGAGGTGGAAAGAGACCCAGTACTTC	TRBJ2-5	TRBD2	TRBV9	-
CASSFLPLSSGYQPQHF	TGTGCCAGCAGTTTTCTTCCTCTTTCCTCGGGGTATCAGCCCCAGCATTTT	TRBJ1-5	-	TRBV27	-
CASSLVRANNEQFF	TGTGCCAGCAGCTTAGTGAGGGCAAACAATGAGCAGTTCTTC	TRBJ2-1	-	TRBV11-1	-
CASSHQTGDEQFF	TGCGCCAGCAGCCATCAGACAGGGGACGAGCAGTTCTTC	TRBJ2-1	TRBD1	TRBV5-1	-
CASSPIAGELFF	TGCGCCAGCAGCCCTATTGCCGGGGAGCTGTTTTTT	TRBJ2-2	-	TRBV4-1	-
CASSLVGGGNRDEQYF	TGTGCCAGCAGCTTAGTAGGAGGGGGCAACCGAGACGAGCAGTACTTC	TRBJ2-7	-	TRBV7-2	-
CAISKTGTGSGTDTQYF	TGTGCCATCAGTAAGACCGGGACAGGGTCCGGCACAGATACGCAGTATTTT	TRBJ2-3	TRBD1	TRBV10-3	-
CASGFKPGQYNEKLFF	TGTGCTAGTGGTTTCAAACCGGGACAGTATAATGAAAAACTGTTTTTT	TRBJ1-4	TRBD1	TRBV12-5	-
CASSPDREEQYF	TGCGCCAGCAGCCCGGACAGGGAAGAGCAGTACTTC	TRBJ2-7	TRBD1	TRBV5-1	-
CAEGSNQPQHF	TGTGCGGAGGGGAGCAATCAGCCCCAGCATTTT	TRBJ1-5	-	TRBV28	-
CASSRAAGETQYF	TGTGCCAGCAGCCGGGCGGCGGGGGAGACCCAGTACTTC	TRBJ2-5	-	TRBV9	-
CASSSRQVANTGELFF	TGTGCCAGCAGCTCCAGACAAGTCGCGAACACCGGGGAGCTGTTTTTT	TRBJ2-2	-	TRBV7-3	once
CASSPGTGKLTPYNEQFF	TGCGCCAGCAGTCCCGGGACAGGGAAGTTGACCCCCTACAATGAGCAGTTCTTC	TRBJ2-1	TRBD1	TRBV10-1	-
CFPGLRLINQPQHF	TGCTTCCCGGGACTCCGCCTAATCAATCAGCCCCAGCATTTT	TRBJ1-5	-	TRBV7-8	-
CSVAVLVDEQFF	TGCAGCGTGGCCGTCCTAGTGGATGAGCAGTTCTTC	TRBJ2-1	-	TRBV29-1	-
CASKYRGGNQPQHF	TGTGCCAGCAAATACAGGGGAGGCAATCAGCCCCAGCATTTT	TRBJ1-5	TRBD1	TRBV2	-
CASSAGRLIGTEAFF	TGCGCCAGCAGCGCGGGACGCCTGATAGGCACTGAAGCTTTCTTT	TRBJ1-1	-	TRBV5-1	-
CASRETGPAGAFF	TGCGCCAGCAGGGAAACAGGGCCGGCTGGGGCTTTCTTT	TRBJ1-1	-	TRBV5-1	once